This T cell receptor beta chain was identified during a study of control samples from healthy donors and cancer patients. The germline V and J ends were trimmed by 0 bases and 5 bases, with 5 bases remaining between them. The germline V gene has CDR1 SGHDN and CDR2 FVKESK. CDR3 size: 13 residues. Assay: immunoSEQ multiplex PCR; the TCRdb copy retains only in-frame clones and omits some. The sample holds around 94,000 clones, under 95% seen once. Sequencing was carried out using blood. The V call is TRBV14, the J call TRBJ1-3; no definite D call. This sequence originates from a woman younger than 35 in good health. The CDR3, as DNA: TGTGCCAGCAGCCAAGATCTAAGAAACACCATATATTTT. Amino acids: CASSQDLRNTIYF. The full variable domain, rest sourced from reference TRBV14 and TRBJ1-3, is EAGVTQFPSHSVIEKGQTVTLRCDPISGHDNLYWYRRVMGKEIKFLLHFVKESKQDESGMPNNRFLAERTGGTYSTLKVQPAELEDSGVYFCASSQDLRNTIYFGEGSWLTVV.